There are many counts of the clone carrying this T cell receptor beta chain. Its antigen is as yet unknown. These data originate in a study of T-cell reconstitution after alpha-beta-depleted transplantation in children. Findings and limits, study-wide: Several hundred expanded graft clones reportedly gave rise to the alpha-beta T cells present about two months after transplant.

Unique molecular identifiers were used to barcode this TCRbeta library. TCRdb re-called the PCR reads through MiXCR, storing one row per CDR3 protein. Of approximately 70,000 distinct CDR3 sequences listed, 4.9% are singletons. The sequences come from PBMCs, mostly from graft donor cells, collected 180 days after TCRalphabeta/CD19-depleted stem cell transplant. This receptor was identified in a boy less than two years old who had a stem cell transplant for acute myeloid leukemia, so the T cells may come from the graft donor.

DNA of the CDR3: TGCGCCAGCAGCCACGCCATTGGGACACTTAATCAGCCCCAGCATTTT. Translated: CASSHAIGTLNQPQHF. The chain has TRBV4-3 and TRBJ1-5; possible D gene TRBD1, 6 bases. The V gene lost 3 bases and the J gene lost 4 bases, with 16 bases spanning the gap. The germline V gene has CDR1 LGHNA and CDR2 YSLEER. This CDR3 spans 16 amino acids.